This TCR beta chain was documented in a study of regulatory T cells in long-lasting Graves disease. Overall study context: New Graves' disease cases had less than 3 months of antithyroid drugs.

The time point is: newly diagnosed GD, antithyroid drugs for less than 3 months. From RNA extracted from PBMCs, the TCR library was made. Assembly of TCR beta libraries relied on iRepertoire HTBI primers together with Arm-PCR of CDR3 regions. Each CDR3 protein is one row after TCRdb ran MiXCR on the multiplex PCR reads. The sample carries about 440,000 distinct CDR3 sequences, about 15% recorded once. The V gene lost 4 bases and the J gene lost 7 bases, with 8 bases spanning the gap. This CDR3 comprises 12 residues. Germline CDR1 reads LGHDT; CDR2 reads YNNKEL (reference sequence). General study points: Possibly, too few samples lowered accuracy.

There are many counts of this clonotype. Its antigen is still unknown. This sample was shared with a second study, whose subject was T cells in Graves' hyperthyroidism and ophthalmopathy. As reported in that work: Exclusion of patients followed from uncontrolled infection, other autoimmune disease, pregnancy or lactation. TCR CDR3 regions were first amplified by RT-PCR with HTBI primers.

This sequence joins TRBV3-1 and TRBJ1-5; D gene unclear. This TCR was recovered from a woman younger than 45 with Graves disease. This material consisted of peripheral blood mononuclear cells (PBMCs), taken at new diagnosis, from a patient treated with antithyroid drugs. This chain's CDR3 is CASSPAGQPQHF. In DNA form, the CDR3 reads TGTGCCAGCAGCCCAGCGGGACAGCCCCAGCATTTT. Combining the CDR3 with reference TRBV3-1 and TRBJ1-5 gives the whole variable domain DTAVSQTPKYLVTQMGNDKSIKCEQNLGHDTMYWYKQDSKKFLKIMFSYNNKELIINETVPNRFSPKSPDKAHLNLHINSLELGDSAVYFCASSPAGQPQHFGDGTRLSIL.